This TCR beta chain was captured by sequencing in a study of cytomegalovirus exposure and HLA in healthy donors (dated by TCRdb to 2016 to 2017). About the investigation overall: According to an earlier analysis of around 600 of the donors, about 179 million T cells yielded 90 million to 140 million unique TCR beta sequences and around 300 Gb of sequence data. An early release that covered more than 550 HLA-typed donors contained 300 to 350 gigabases of sequencing data and some 87 million unique TCR sequences. Of the approximately 400 genotyped donors, over 70% fell in the genetic ancestry cluster associated with self-reported Caucasian donors. The study aimed to test whether signatures of past pathogen exposure could be identified by cataloging public T cell receptors. Using immunosequencing, the study profiled T cell repertoires from 666 subjects and related those repertoires to cytomegalovirus serostatus. Along with the approximately 650-subject first cohort, a separate validation cohort of 120 different subjects was used. The study combined high-throughput TCR immunosequencing, statistical association of individual TCRs with disease status, and machine learning to predict cytomegalovirus infection status. A later analysis re-analyzed previously published TCR beta repertoires from hundreds of donors and added high-resolution HLA genotyping to study TCR occurrence patterns. Rather than drawing on any new phenotypic data, the later analysis identified candidate immune exposures from TCR beta sequences and the way those sequences occurred across donors. To decide whether each TCR beta V gene segment behaved as functional or pseudogenic, an earlier analysis of approximately 600 of the donors relied on high-throughput TCR beta sequencing. Donor age, sex, ethnicity and CMV serostatus were compiled together with the repertoire data. A later genetic analysis used genome-wide SNP genotypes for about 65% of the 666 donors, treating that subset as a discovery cohort. Every discovery cohort repertoire had been produced on one sequencing platform. Class I and class II HLA loci were covered by the typing at four-digit resolution. Typing coverage differed by locus: A, B, C, DRB1 and DQB1 were typed in roughly 629-630 donors, DQA1 in 522, DPA1 in 600 to 610, and DPB1 in about 450. Because of strong linkage in the cohort, roughly five DR-DQ haplotypes were treated as single units for association and clustering. Among under 450 genotyped donors of the cohort, an average of about 240,000 unique TCR beta nucleotide sequences were sequenced per donor, around a sixth of them non-productive. What the authors observed across the whole study: Specific HLA alleles were associated with some 15,000 TCR beta sequences at a false discovery rate of 0.05 in a later analysis. Three of the identified cytomegalovirus-associated TCR beta chains were confirmed in vitro to be specific for cytomegalovirus antigens. Broadly in line with IMGT annotations, most TCR beta V segments showed up in productive rearrangements about 90% or about 30% of the time in an earlier analysis of 450 to 600 of the donors. An association between a missense DCLRE1C variant and V-gene and J-gene trimming of TCR beta chains was found in a later genetic analysis and replicated in an independent cohort. Sequencing depth was assumed to be roughly uniform across donors in the presence/absence analyses, though that assumption may not hold. Compared with equally common non-associated chains, HLA-associated TCR beta chains in a later analysis were more clonally expanded and had lower generation probabilities. In the study, roughly 160 TCR beta chains were listed as associated with cytomegalovirus. Because HLA typing was unavailable for some donors at each locus, only the typed subset was used in association tests. Because counts were too low, seventeen rarely observed V segments, including chromosome 9 orphons, were excluded from the earlier analysis of roughly 580 of the donors. Across donors, most TCR sequences were observed very rarely, whereas some public TCRs were present in many individuals. The 87-base-pair reads could not distinguish some IMGT-functional V segments, including TRBV6-2 and TRBV6-3, so those segments were excluded. For the cohort, immune exposure information was limited to CMV serostatus. The classifier was reported to diagnose cytomegalovirus status with high specificity and sensitivity in both the original cohort and the validation cohort. A later analysis found that TCR association rates varied across HLA loci, with DRB1 alleles showing the most associated TCRs and HLA-C alleles the fewest. Assigning TCR associations to individual alleles was difficult when HLA alleles, especially DR and DQ, strongly co-occurred. The cohort was sequenced for TCR beta chains only, and without alpha or paired-chain data the features that could be detected were limited. A further reported finding was that TCR beta sequences accurately predicted the HLA-A and HLA-B alleles for most subjects in the first cohort. Several of the top co-occurrence clusters appeared to be linked to parvovirus B19, influenza, CMV and Epstein-Barr virus, according to a later analysis. A group of highly shared sequence variants was considered likely to be a technical artifact of the sequencing pipeline. A later genetic analysis reported fewer N-insertions in productive TCRs among donors in an Asian-associated ancestry cluster than the roughly 620-donor mean. In a later analysis, most CMV-associated TCR beta chains were found to appear HLA-restricted, with HLA associations seemingly driven largely by CMV exposure. Correlated functional status among segregating V segments might be attributable to linkage disequilibrium, but an unknown experimental factor could not be ruled out. The authors suggested that the approach could potentially be generalized to other disease states and immunological phenotypes.

The cohort comprised under 700 healthy bone marrow donors. Cohort members were all nominally healthy when sampled, although unrecorded immune exposures were likely present. The donor tested CMV seropositive and was one of the 289 seropositive cohort members. Every donor gave a peripheral blood sample, and the peripheral blood mononuclear cells from that sample were used for TCR beta sequencing. The Qiagen DNeasy Blood Extraction Kit was used to extract genomic DNA from the blood cell samples. V is trimmed back by 5 bases and J by 5 bases, and the junction contains 7 bases that no gene match accounts for. Per the germline V gene (reference sequence), SEHNR is the CDR1 and FQNEAQ is the CDR2. From the cysteine up to the phenylalanine, the CDR3 has a length of 14 residues. Just the 42-base CDR3 DNA is kept, in frame starting at base 1. Comment on this clone: This receptor's antigen is unknown. There are no base qualities to consult, and no much larger clone falls within one base.

Library generation was performed with the immunoSEQ multiplex PCR assay. A mixture of 60 forward primers for TCR Vbeta segments and 13 reverse primers for TCR Jbeta segments was used in the multiplex PCR. The CDR3 region of rearranged TCR beta genes was amplified from genomic DNA by a multiplex PCR assay. The amplified TCR beta libraries were sequenced on the Illumina HiSeq System as 87-base-pair reads. The published analysis was carried out like this. A later analysis tallied 75 million to 85 million unique TCR beta chains across the 666 repertoires, and some 10 million of those chains were shared by two or more donors. Raw reads were error-corrected and collapsed into unique sequences by a nearest-neighbor algorithm in which closely related sequences were merged to remove PCR and sequencing errors. V, D and J gene segments were assigned by aligning CDR3 sequences to IMGT reference sequences. For a sequence to be retained, a match of at least six nucleotides to both a V gene segment and a J gene segment was required. A rearrangement was called productive if the CDR3 had no stop codons and remained in frame with V and J, and every other rearrangement was called non-productive. Following IMGT convention, CDR3 was defined as the stretch from the second conserved V-encoded cysteine to the conserved J-encoded phenylalanine. The earlier analysis of around 640 of the donors excluded sequences that lacked an unambiguous match to a single V gene segment. In an earlier analysis of several hundred of the donors, V segments were called functional above 56.7% productive rearrangements and were called segregating when the between-donor standard deviation exceeded 5%. A statistical classification framework was developed to diagnose cytomegalovirus status using the catalog of TCR beta chain sequences. V and J gene assignment, in a later analysis, came from comparing TCR nucleotide sequences with IMGT/GENE-DB human TR gene sequences. Using the TCRdist pipeline, a later analysis assigned CDR3 sequences along with most-parsimonious VDJ recombination scenarios. In a later analysis, each TCR beta chain was defined by its CDR3 amino acid sequence together with its V-gene family, and reads lacking a unique V-gene family were excluded. In a later analysis, approximately 640 highly shared, low-generation-probability nucleotide sequences were removed to address suspected cross-contamination and a sequencing artifact. In a later analysis, a clonal expansion index was calculated for each public chain from normalized within-repertoire ranks of inferred template counts. A later analysis computed generation probabilities with a VDJ recombination model fitted to out-of-frame rearrangements, and checked the results against IGoR. In a later analysis, hypergeometric tests were used to score TCR-TCR, TCR-HLA and TCR-CMV co-occurrence, with a repertoire-size bias correction applied to TCR pairs. False discovery rates were estimated in a later analysis by permuting HLA or CMV assignments 20 times. In a later analysis, co-occurring TCRs were grouped using DBSCAN, with TCRdist sequence similarity added in when clustering inside HLA-allele-positive subsets. Repertoires with fewer than 30,000 or more than 120,000 public chains were left out of co-occurrence clustering, as were five repertoires with anomalous nucleotide sharing. The table was pulled from immuneACCESS by TCRdb, which kept in-frame rearrangements only. Such tables lose some clones; where checked, under half of the loss comes from unresolved V genes, and the rest has no known cause. V and J calls and clone size follow that table, whereas D and trimming were derived from the DNA. In all, the sample holds 140,000 to 150,000 clones, and 70% of those were seen once. Approximately 2% of the sample comes from the top ten.

The sequenced sample consisted of PBMCs. Here the chain combines TRBV7-9 and TRBJ1-1; TRBD1 fits 8 bases in the junction. The sequence derives from an older woman in good health and CMV-seropositive. The sequenced DNA is TGTGCCAGCAGCCTGACAGGGGCAAAAACTGAAGCTTTCTTT. Its amino acids are CASSLTGAKTEAFF.